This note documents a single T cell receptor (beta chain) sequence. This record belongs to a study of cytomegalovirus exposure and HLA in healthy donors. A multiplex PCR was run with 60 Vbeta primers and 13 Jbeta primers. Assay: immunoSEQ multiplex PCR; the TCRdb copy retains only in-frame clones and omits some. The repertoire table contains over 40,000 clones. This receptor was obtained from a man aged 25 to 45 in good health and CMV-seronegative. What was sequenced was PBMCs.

This chain's CDR3 is CSVPETGLGDTQYF. The CDR3 DNA sequence: TGCAGCGTCCCCGAGACAGGCCTGGGAGATACGCAGTATTTT. This chain links TRBV29-1 with TRBJ2-3; tentatively, D is TRBD1 (6 bases). Trimming stripped 6 bases from V and 5 bases from J, with 18 bases between. The CDR3 consists of 14 residues. Germline CDR1 SQVTM, CDR2 ANQGSEA.